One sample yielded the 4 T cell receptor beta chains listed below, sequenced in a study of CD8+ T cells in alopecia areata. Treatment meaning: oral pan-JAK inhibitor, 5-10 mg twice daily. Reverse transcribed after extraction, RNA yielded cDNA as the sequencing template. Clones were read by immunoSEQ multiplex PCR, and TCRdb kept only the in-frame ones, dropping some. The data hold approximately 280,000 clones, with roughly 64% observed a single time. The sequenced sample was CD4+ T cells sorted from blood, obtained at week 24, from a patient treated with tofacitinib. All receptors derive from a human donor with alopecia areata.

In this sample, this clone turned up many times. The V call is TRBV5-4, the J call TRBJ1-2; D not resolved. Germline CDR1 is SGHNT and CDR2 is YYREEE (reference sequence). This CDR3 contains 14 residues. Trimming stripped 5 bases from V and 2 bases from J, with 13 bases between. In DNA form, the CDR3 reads TGTGCCAGCAGTGAACACCAGTCAAACTATGGCTACACCTTC. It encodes CASSEHQSNYGYTF. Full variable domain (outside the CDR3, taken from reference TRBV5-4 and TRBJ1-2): ETGVTQSPTHLIKTRGQQVTLRCSSQSGHNTVSWYQQALGQGPQFIFQYYREEENGRGNFPPRFSGLQFPNYSSELNVNALELDDSALYLCASSEHQSNYGYTFGSGTRLTVV.

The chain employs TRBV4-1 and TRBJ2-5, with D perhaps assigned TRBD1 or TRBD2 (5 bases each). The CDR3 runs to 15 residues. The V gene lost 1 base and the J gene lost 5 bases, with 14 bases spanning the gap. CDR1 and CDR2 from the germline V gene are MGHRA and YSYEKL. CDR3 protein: CASSQVNVWGETQYF. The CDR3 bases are TGCGCCAGCAGCCAAGTTAATGTCTGGGGGGAGACCCAGTACTTC.

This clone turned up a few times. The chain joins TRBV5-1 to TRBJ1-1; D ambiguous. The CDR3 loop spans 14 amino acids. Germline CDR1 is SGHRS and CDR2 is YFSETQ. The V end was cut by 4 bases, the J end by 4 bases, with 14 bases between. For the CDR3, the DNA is TGCGCCAGCAGCGTAGGACTTCAGCCCACTGAAGCTTTCTTT. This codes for CASSVGLQPTEAFF.

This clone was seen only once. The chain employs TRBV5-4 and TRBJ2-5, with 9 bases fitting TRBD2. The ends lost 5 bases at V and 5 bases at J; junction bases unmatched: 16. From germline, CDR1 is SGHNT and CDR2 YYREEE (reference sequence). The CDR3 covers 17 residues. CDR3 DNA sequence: TGTGCCAGCAGTCCCGCCGATGGCGGGGGGGGCTGGGAGACCCAGTACTTC. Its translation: CASSPADGGGGWETQYF.